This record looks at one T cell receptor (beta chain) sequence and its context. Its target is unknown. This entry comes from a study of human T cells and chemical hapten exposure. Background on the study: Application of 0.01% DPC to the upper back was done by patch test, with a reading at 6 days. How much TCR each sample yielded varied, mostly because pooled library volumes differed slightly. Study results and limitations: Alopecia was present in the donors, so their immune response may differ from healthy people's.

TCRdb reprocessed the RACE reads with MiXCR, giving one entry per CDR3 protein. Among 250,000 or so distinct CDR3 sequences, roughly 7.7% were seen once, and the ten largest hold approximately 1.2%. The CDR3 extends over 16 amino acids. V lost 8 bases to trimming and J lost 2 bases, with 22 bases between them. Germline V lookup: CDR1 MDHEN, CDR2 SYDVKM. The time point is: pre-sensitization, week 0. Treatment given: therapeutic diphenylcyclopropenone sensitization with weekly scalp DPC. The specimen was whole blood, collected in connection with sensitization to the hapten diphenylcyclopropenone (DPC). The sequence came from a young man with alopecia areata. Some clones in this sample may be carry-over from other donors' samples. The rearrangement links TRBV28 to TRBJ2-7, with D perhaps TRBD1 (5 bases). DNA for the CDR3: TGTGCCAGCTTATCCTCCCACCATCCAGGGCCCTACGAGCAGTACGTC. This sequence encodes CASLSSHHPGPYEQYV.